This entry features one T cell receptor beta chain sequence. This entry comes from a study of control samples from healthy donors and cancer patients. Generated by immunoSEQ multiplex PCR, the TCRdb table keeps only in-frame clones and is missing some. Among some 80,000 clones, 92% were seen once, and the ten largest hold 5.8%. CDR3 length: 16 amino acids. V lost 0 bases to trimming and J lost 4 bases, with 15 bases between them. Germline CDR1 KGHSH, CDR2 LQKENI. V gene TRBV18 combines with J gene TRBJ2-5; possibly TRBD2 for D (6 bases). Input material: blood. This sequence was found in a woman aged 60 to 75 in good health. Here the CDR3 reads CASSPPGRSGGETQYF. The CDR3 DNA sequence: TGTGCCAGCTCACCACCGGGAAGGTCCGGGGGAGAGACCCAGTACTTC.